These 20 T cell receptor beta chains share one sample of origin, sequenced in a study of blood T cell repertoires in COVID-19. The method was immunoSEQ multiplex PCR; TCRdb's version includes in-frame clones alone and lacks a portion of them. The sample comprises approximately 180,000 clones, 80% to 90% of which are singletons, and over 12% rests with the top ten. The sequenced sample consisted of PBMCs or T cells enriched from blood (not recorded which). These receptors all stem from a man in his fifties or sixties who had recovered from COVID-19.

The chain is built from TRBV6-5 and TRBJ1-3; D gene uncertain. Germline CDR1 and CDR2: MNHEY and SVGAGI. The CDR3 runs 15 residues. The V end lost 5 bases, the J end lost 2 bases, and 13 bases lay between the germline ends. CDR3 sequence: CASSINSSPGNTIYF. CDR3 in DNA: TGTGCCAGCAGTATAAACAGTTCCCCTGGAAACACCATATATTTT.

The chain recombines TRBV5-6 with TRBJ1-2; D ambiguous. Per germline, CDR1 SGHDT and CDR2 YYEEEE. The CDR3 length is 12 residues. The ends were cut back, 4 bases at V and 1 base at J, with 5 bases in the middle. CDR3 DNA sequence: TGTGCCAGCAGCCGGAGTAACTATGGCTACACCTTC. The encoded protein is CASSRSNYGYTF.

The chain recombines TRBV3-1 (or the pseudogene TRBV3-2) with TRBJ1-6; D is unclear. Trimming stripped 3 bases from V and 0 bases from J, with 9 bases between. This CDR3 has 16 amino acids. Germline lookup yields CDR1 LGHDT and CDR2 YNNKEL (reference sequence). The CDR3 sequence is CASSQVLSSYNSPLHF. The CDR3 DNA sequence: TGTGCCAGCAGCCAGGTCCTAAGCTCCTATAATTCACCCCTCCACTTT.

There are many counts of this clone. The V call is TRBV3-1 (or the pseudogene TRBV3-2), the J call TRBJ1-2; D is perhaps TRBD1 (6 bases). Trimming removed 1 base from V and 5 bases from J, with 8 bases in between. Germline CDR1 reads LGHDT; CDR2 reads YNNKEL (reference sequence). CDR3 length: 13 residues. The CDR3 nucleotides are TGTGCCAGCAGCCAAGGGGACATTTATGGCTACACCTTC. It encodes CASSQGDIYGYTF.

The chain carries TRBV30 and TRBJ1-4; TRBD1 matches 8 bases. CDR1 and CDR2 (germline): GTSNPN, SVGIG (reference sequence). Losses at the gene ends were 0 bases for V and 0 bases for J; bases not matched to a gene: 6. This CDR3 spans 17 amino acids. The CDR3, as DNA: TGTGCCTGGAGTGTGACAGGGGATCTCACAACTAATGAAAAACTGTTTTTT. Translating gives CAWSVTGDLTTNEKLFF.

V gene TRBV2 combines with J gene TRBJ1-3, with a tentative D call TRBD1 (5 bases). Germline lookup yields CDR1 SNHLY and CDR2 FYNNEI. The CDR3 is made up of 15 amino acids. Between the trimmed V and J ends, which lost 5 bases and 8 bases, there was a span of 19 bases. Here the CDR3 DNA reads TGTGCCAGCAGTTCCCAAACGACAGTGGCAGACACCATATATTTT. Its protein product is CASSSQTTVADTIYF.

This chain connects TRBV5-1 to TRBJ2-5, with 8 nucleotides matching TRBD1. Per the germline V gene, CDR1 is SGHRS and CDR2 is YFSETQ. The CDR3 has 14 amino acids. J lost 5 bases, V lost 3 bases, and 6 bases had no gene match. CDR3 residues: CASSSTGVGETQYF. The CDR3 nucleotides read TGCGCCAGCAGCTCGACAGGGGTGGGGGAGACCCAGTACTTC.

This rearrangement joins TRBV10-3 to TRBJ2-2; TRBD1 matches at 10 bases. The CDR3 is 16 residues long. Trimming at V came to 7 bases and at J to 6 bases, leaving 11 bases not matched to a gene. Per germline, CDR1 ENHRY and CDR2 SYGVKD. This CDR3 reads CAINRQGAPGAGELFF. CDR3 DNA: TGTGCCATCAATCGACAGGGGGCCCCGGGCGCCGGGGAGCTGTTTTTT.

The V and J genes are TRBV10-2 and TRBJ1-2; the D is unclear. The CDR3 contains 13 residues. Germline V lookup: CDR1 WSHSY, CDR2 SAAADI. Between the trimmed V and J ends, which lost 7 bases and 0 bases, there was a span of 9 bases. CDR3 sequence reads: CASMQAANYGYTF. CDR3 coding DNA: TGCGCCAGCATGCAGGCTGCTAACTATGGCTACACCTTC.

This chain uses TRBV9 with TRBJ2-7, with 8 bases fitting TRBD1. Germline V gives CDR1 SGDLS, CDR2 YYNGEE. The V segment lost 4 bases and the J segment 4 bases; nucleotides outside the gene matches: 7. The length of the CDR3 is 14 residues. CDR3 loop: CASSTGQGGYEQYF. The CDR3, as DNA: TGTGCCAGCAGCACCGGACAGGGTGGGTACGAGCAGTACTTC.

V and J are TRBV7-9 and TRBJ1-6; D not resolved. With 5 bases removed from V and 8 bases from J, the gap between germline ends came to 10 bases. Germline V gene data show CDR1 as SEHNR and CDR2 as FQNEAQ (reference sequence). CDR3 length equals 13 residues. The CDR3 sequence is CASSPPVDSPLHF. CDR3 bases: TGTGCCAGCAGCCCACCGGTGGATTCACCCCTCCACTTT.

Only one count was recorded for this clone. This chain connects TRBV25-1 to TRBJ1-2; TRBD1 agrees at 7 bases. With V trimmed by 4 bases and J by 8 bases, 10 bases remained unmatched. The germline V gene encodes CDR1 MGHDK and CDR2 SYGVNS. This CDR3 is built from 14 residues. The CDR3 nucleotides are TGTGCCAGCAGTGCCACCACCGGGACAGTCGGCTACACCTTC. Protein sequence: CASSATTGTVGYTF.

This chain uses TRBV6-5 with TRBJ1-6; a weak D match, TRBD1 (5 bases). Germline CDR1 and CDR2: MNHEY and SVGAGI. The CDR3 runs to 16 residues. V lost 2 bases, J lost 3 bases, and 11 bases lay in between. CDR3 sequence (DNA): TGTGCCAGCAGTTACGGGGGGGTCAACTATAATTCACCCCTCCACTTT. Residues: CASSYGGVNYNSPLHF.

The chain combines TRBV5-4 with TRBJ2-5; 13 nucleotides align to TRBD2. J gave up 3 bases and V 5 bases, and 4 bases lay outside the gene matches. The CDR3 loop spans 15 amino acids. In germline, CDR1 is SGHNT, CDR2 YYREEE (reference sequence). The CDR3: CASRPGTSGEETQYF. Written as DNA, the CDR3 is TGTGCCAGCAGGCCCGGGACTAGCGGGGAAGAGACCCAGTACTTC. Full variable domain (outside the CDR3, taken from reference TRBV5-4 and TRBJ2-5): ETGVTQSPTHLIKTRGQQVTLRCSSQSGHNTVSWYQQALGQGPQFIFQYYREEENGRGNFPPRFSGLQFPNYSSELNVNALELDDSALYLCASRPGTSGEETQYFGPGTRLLVL.

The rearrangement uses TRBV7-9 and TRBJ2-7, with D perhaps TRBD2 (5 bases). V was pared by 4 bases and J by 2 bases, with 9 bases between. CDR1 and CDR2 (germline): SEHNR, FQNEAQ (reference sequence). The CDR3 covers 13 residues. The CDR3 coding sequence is TGTGCCAGCAGCTGGGCCGGGACCTACGAGCAGTACTTC. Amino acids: CASSWAGTYEQYF.

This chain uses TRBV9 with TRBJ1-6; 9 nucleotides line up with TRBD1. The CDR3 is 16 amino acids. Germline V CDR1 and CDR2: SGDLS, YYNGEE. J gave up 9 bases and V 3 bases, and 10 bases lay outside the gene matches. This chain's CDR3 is CASSGPGTGFRSPLHF. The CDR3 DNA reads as TGTGCCAGCAGCGGACCTGGGACAGGGTTTCGTTCACCCCTCCACTTT.

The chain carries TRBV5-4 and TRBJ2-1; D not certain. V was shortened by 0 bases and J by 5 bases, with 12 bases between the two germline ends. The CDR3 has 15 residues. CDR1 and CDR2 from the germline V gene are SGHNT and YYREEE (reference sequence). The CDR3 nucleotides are TGTGCCAGCAGCTTGGGCCTAGGCCTAAACAATGAGCAGTTCTTC. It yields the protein CASSLGLGLNNEQFF.

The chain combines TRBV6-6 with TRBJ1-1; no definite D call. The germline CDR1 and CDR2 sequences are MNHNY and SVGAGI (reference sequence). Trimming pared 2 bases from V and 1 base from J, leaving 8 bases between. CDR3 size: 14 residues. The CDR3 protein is CASSYTGANTEAFF. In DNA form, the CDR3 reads TGTGCCAGCAGTTACACGGGAGCGAACACTGAAGCTTTCTTT.

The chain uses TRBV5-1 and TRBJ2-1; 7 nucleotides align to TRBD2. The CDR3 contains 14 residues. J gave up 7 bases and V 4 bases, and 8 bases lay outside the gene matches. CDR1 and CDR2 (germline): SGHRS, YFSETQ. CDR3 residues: CASSNPSGGNEQFF. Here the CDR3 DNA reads TGCGCCAGCAGCAACCCCTCCGGGGGGAATGAGCAGTTCTTC.

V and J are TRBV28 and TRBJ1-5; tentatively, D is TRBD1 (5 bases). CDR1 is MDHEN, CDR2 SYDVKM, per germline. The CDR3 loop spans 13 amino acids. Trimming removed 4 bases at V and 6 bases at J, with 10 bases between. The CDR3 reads CASSSLTVQPQHF. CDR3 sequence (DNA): TGTGCCAGCAGTTCCTTGACAGTTCAGCCCCAGCATTTT.